The source of this T cell receptor beta chain is a study of tumor and adjacent non-tumor tissue in lung cancer. This CDR3 comprises 15 residues. Germline V gives CDR1 ENHRY, CDR2 SYGVKD. Three rounds of nested PCR, following a modified ARM-PCR protocol, produced the TCRbeta library. MiXCR, run by TCRdb on the multiplex PCR reads, gives a single entry per CDR3 protein. Here the sample spans more than 45,000 distinct CDR3 sequences, 74% being singletons. Details on this clonotype: Compared with germline, one end of the junction differs, possibly owing to a read error.

The template was RNA from unsorted bulk tissue. More than 3 cm separated this lung sample from the edge of the tumor. Sequencing used distant non-tumor lung tissue. The TCR was taken from a woman aged 60 to 75 with non-small cell lung cancer. This chain uses TRBV10-3 with TRBJ2-5; D remains unclear. CDR3 region: CAISGGYGNQEIQYF. DNA of the CDR3: TGTGCCATCAGTGGGGGATATGGGAATCAAGAGATCCAGTACTTC.